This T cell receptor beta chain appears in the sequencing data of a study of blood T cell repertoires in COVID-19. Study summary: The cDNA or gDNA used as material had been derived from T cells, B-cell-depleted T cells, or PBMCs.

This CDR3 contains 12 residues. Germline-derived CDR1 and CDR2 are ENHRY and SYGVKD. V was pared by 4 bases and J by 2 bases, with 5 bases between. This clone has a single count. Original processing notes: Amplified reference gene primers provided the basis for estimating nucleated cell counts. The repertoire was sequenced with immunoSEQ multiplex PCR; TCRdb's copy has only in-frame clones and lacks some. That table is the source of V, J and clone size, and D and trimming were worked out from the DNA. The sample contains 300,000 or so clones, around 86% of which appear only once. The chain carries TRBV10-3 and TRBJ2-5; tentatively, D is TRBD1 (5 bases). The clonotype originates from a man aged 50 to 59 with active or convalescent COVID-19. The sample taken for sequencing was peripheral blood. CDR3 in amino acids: CAISGQQETQYF. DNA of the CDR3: TGTGCCATCAGTGGACAGCAAGAGACCCAGTACTTC.